This T cell receptor beta chain was identified during a study of shared clonotypes between healthy human individuals. Findings of the study overall: On the whole, naive subsets had larger estimated richness than memory subsets had.

CDR3 length: 15 residues. CDR1 SEHNR and CDR2 FQNEAQ come from the germline V gene (reference sequence). Trimming left V 4 bases short and J 0 bases short, with 12 bases between. For sorted subsets, about 200 ng DNA per replicate equaled roughly 30,000 T cell genomes. Some clones are missing from TCRdb's copy, which holds only in-frame ones; the method was immunoSEQ multiplex PCR. The table records about 2.2 million clones, about 92% of them present only once. Naivety among CD8 cells was defined by CD45RO negativity and positive CCR7 selection, thereby excluding terminally differentiated effector memory CD45RA+ cells. Donors, healthy HIV-negative adults, lacked recent acute infections or vaccinations. Details on this clone: Its antigen is as yet unknown.

This rearrangement joins TRBV7-9 to TRBJ1-1; D gene uncertain. The sequence was obtained from a man younger than 30 in good health. Some clones in this sample may be carry-over from other donors' samples. The specimen was naive CD8+ T cells from PBMCs. CDR3 DNA: TGTGCCAGCAGCTCGACGACGAGCTTGAACACTGAAGCTTTCTTT. Protein sequence: CASSSTTSLNTEAFF.